This T cell receptor (beta chain) was captured by sequencing in a study of PD-L1 blockade in urothelial cancer. Described time point: peripheral blood 6 weeks after treatment start. Only in-frame clones appear in the TCRdb table, and some are missing; sequencing was by immunoSEQ multiplex PCR. The sample records 50,000 or so clones, approximately 86% being singletons. This CDR3 is built from 14 residues. The V gene's germline CDR1 is MGHRA and CDR2 YSYEKL. The V end lost 4 bases, the J end lost 11 bases, and 20 bases lay between the germline ends. This rearrangement joins TRBV4-1 to TRBJ2-5, with D possibly being TRBD2 (7 bases). The source of this sequence is a man aged 50 to 59 with urothelial cancer. This sample comprised PBMCs, obtained around atezolizumab (anti-PD-L1) treatment. CDR3 bases: TGCGCCAGCAGCCTCGGGGGGTCCGACAGGTCGCAGTACTTC. This gives the protein CASSLGGSDRSQYF.